The T cell receptor (beta chain) under discussion was sequenced for a study of T cell responses to AZD1222 COVID-19 vaccine (dated by TCRdb to the early 2020s). Regarding the complete study: AZD1222 recipients with second doses at about 4 weeks or about 12 weeks were pooled, because spike-specific TCR depth and breadth did not differ between schedules. TCR sequencing was performed for 233 trial participants, of whom about 200 were given two doses of AZD1222 and some 26 were given two doses of MenACWY control vaccine. Trial participants were enrolled by age into 18-55, 56-69 and 70-plus year subgroups, with roughly 160, 29 and 62 TCR-sequenced participants respectively.

The CDR3 regions of human TCRbeta chains were subjected to immunosequencing. In the source study's methods: Repertoire TCRs were matched against a reference library of SARS-CoV-2-specific TCRs generated with the MIRA antigen-specificity platform. Breadth was defined as the fraction of unique TCRs that were SARS-CoV-2-associated. Depth was defined as the fraction of total T cells that were SARS-CoV-2-associated. Using the MIRA data, every spike-specific TCR was mapped to the spike region that the TCR reacted to and assigned to either a CD4 or a CD8 class. Log10-transformed breadth and depth values were compared by one-way ANOVA with Sidak's multiple comparisons tests. This immuneACCESS table, as held by TCRdb, lists in-frame sequences with V and J called but not all clones. Of the missing ones, under half trace to an unresolved V gene in checked studies; the others have no known cause. The DNA gave D and trimming, while V, J and clone size come from that table. For this sample there are about 100,000 clones; 88% appear just once. Together, the top ten hold more than 8% of the sample.

What the authors observed across the whole study: Because no day 14 peak-response samples were available, repertoires were characterized only after the peak T cell response. Reportedly, close to half of the unique spike-specific TCRs recognized epitopes lying outside the regions that are mutated in the B.1.351 and B.1.1.7 variants. Conclusions about previously exposed vaccinees were limited because only six AZD1222 recipients were SARS-CoV-2 seropositive at baseline. After two AZD1222 doses, both the breadth and the depth of spike-specific TCRs were significantly higher than at day 0 and than in MenACWY recipients. The whole spike protein was spanned by vaccine-associated CD4 TCRs, and dominant responses were seen in regions 160-218 and 743-854. Participants were mostly white British and included more females than males, and it was suggested by the authors that clonal diversity may have been underestimated. In the small 56-69-year group, the increase in depth fell short of significance, most likely because of low power.

What this sample's time point label stands for: baseline before first vaccination. Vaccinee samples were obtained from the UK trials COV001 and COV002, which included a single-blind randomized controlled phase 2/3 trial of AZD1222 (ChAdOx1 nCoV-19) in healthy adults. Trial participant PBMC samples were collected at day 0 and day 28 after the second dose for TCRbeta chain sequencing. Concerning this clone: Its cognate antigen has yet to be identified. The record has no base qualities; no much larger clone is one base away.

The cysteine opens and the phenylalanine closes a CDR3 of 15 amino acids. The kept DNA is CDR3 alone, 45 bases in frame from the first base. V is cut back by 2 bases and J by 0 bases, with 0 bases in the junction unmatched. From a lookup of the germline V gene, CDR1 and CDR2 are SGDLS and YYNGEE. Source: peripheral blood, taken on day 0 of AZD1222 vaccination. The rearranged chain carries TRBV9 and TRBJ2-1; 9 of the junction bases match TRBD2. The clonotype comes from an adult in good health. CDR3 sequence: CASSVSGGSYNEQFF. The DNA is as follows: TGTGCCAGCAGCGTTAGCGGGGGCTCCTACAATGAGCAGTTCTTC.